This entry lists 6 T cell receptor beta chains sequenced from one sample in a study of T cells in Graves' hyperthyroidism and ophthalmopathy. Amplification of TCR beta CDR3 regions used RNA as the template. Carried out on the TCR CDR3, a first-round RT-PCR used the HTBI primer set. TCRdb re-derived calls from the multiplex PCR reads in MiXCR, one entry per CDR3 protein. The sample lists roughly 260,000 distinct CDR3 sequences, about 14% occurring once. Material: blood. The receptor source for this set is a middle-aged woman with Graves' hyperthyroidism that later progressed to Graves' ophthalmopathy.

Many counts were recorded for this clonotype. The chain has TRBV20-1 and TRBJ2-4; D not certain. V was clipped by 0 bases and J by 2 bases, with 11 bases between them. CDR1 is DFQATT, CDR2 SNEGSKA, per germline (reference sequence). There are 15 residues in the CDR3. CDR3 DNA sequence: TGCAGTGCTAGAGATCTGAAGAATCCCAAAAACATTCAGTACTTC. Its translation: CSARDLKNPKNIQYF.

The chain joins TRBV4-1 to TRBJ1-1; 8 bases match TRBD1. Germline CDR1 MGHRA, CDR2 YSYEKL. This CDR3 has 17 residues. Trimming cost V 1 base and J 1 base; bases outside gene matches: 8. CDR3 DNA sequence: TGCGCCAGCAGCCAAGTCCTCAGGGGGCGGGGGAACACTGAAGCTTTCTTT. Its protein is CASSQVLRGRGNTEAFF.

This clonotype was seen many times. This chain uses TRBV12-3 or TRBV12-4 with TRBJ1-1; D not resolved. The CDR3 spans 13 residues. V was clipped by 5 bases and J by 7 bases, with 14 bases between them. CDR3 sequence: CASSQSGDLEAFF. The CDR3 DNA is TGTGCCAGCAGTCAGTCTGGCGACCTTGAAGCTTTCTTT.

This clonotype came up a few times. J is TRBJ2-2 and V is TRBV18, with D possibly called TRBD1 or TRBD2 (5 bases each). The ends were cut back, 5 bases at V and 1 base at J, with 11 bases in the middle. In germline, CDR1 is KGHSH, CDR2 LQKENI. This CDR3 contains 15 residues. The CDR3 is CASSEAGRNTGELFF. The CDR3, as DNA: TGTGCCAGCTCAGAGGCAGGGAGGAACACCGGGGAGCTGTTTTTT.

In its sample, this clonotype was seen a few times. The J gene is TRBJ2-2, the V gene TRBV6-1, with 12 bases fitting TRBD2. This CDR3 has 18 amino acids. Germline CDR1 reads MNHNS; CDR2 reads SASEGT. The V segment lost 5 bases and the J segment 0 bases; nucleotides outside the gene matches: 7. The CDR3 region has the DNA TGTGCCAGCAGTTATTCACTAGCGGGAGGTTCGAACACCGGGGAGCTGTTTTTT. Its translation is CASSYSLAGGSNTGELFF.

The chain employs TRBV7-9 and TRBJ2-3; D is possibly TRBD2 (6 bases). Germline V gene sequence: CDR1 SEHNR, CDR2 FQNEAQ (reference sequence). V was clipped by 5 bases and J by 4 bases, with 10 bases between them. The CDR3 extends over 13 amino acids. The CDR3 here is CASSRDWSDTQYF. The CDR3 bases are TGTGCCAGCAGCCGGGACTGGTCAGATACGCAGTATTTT.